Given below is one TCR beta chain in context. It lacks a known antigen. Base qualities are missing; no much larger clone stands one base away. Deletion took 0 bases off V and 4 bases off J, with a span of 10 bases between the germline ends. The CDR3 goes from the cysteine to the phenylalanine over 14 residues. Only CDR3 DNA remains: 42 bases, in frame from the first base. The germline V gene (reference sequence) supplies CDR1 SGHNT and CDR2 YYREEE. The library was generated by the immunoSEQ multiplex PCR assay. In its TCRdb copy, this immuneACCESS table keeps in-frame sequences only and misses some clones. Where compared with another copy, unresolved V genes explain less than half of these, and the others have no known cause. The sample table lists about 40,000 clones, approximately 88% of them with a count of one. The ten largest clones take up over 4% of the sample. The sample comes from a study of T cell changes during pregnancy in multiple sclerosis (dated by TCRdb to between 2017 and 2020). Study-level background: The study examined how the T cell repertoire changed over the course of pregnancy in women with multiple sclerosis.

The sample was peripheral blood, taken in the first trimester of pregnancy. Recombination linked TRBV5-4 to TRBJ2-5; TRBD2 is perhaps the D gene, given 6 matching bases. This receptor was obtained from a female donor in good health, enrolled as a control in a pregnancy study. The bases are TGTGCCAGCAGCTTGGGAGGAGGGACAGAGACCCAGTACTTC. It specifies CASSLGGGTETQYF.